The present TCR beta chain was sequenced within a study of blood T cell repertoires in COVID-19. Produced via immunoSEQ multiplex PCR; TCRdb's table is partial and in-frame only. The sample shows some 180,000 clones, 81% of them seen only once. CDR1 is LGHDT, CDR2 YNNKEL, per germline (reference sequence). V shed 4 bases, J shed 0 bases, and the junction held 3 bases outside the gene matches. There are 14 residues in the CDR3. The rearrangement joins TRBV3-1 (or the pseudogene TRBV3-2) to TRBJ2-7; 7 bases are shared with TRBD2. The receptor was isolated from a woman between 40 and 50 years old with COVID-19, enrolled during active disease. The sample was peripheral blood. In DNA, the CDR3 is TGTGCCAGCAGCCGACTAGCCAGCTCCTACGAGCAGTACTTC. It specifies CASSRLASSYEQYF.